The 12 T cell receptor beta chains presented below share a single source sample, sequenced in a study of OX40 agonist ivuxolimab in advanced cancers. Library construction relied on the immunoSEQ multiplex PCR assay. TCRdb took over this immuneACCESS table, retaining in-frame rearrangements with V and J assigned. Such tables are incomplete; in checked studies, under half of the missing clones stem from an unresolved V gene, and the remainder is unexplained. In all, the sample holds 75,000 to 90,000 clones, and 84% of those were seen once. The ten most abundant clones make up under 7.5% of the sample. Here the sequenced sample was CD4+ or CD8+ T cells sorted from blood, taken in a trial of the OX40 agonist ivuxolimab. These receptors all come from an adult with an advanced solid tumor such as melanoma, head and neck, liver or kidney cancer.

Comment on this clone: At one of its ends the junction is not consistent with the germline gene, which may arise from a read error. The gene calls are TRBV6-5 and TRBJ1-1; 7 nucleotides agree with TRBD1. The CDR3 spans 14 residues. CDR1 is MNHEY, CDR2 SVGAGI, per germline. The CDR3 nucleotides are TGTGCCAGCGCCTCCCAGGGGGGGAACCCTGAAGCTTTCTTT. This translates into CASASQGGNPEAFF.

V gene TRBV10-2 combines with J gene TRBJ1-2; no firm D call. Germline CDR1 and CDR2: WSHSY and SAAADI. V gave up 6 bases and J gave up 2 bases, with 10 bases separating them. The CDR3 extends over 13 amino acids. The CDR3 loop is CASSSGPNYGYTF. The CDR3, as DNA: TGCGCCAGCAGCTCGGGTCCGAACTATGGCTACACCTTC.

The rearrangement uses TRBV7-6 and TRBJ2-7; no clear D. Trimming pared 2 bases from V and 5 bases from J, leaving 7 bases between. The CDR3 has 12 amino acids. Germline V lookup: CDR1 SGHVS, CDR2 FNYEAQ. The DNA for the CDR3 is TGTGCCAGCAGCTTAAAGGCTAACGAGCAGTACTTC. This encodes CASSLKANEQYF.

The chain links TRBV13 to TRBJ2-1; D could derive from TRBD1 or TRBD2 (5 bases each). V was trimmed by 6 bases and J by 4 bases, leaving 13 bases between them. This CDR3 has 14 residues. Germline-derived CDR1 and CDR2 are PRHDT and FYEKMQ (reference sequence). The CDR3 region is CASRGREIYNEQFF. Written as DNA, the CDR3 is TGTGCCAGCAGGGGCAGGGAGATTTACAATGAGCAGTTCTTC.

J is TRBJ1-3 and V is TRBV9; D unclear. The V end lost 0 bases, the J end lost 0 bases, and 7 bases lay between the germline ends. Germline V gene data show CDR1 as SGDLS and CDR2 as YYNGEE. The CDR3 has 15 amino acids. CDR3 bases: TGTGCCAGCAGCGTAGGTTTGGGCTCTGGAAACACCATATATTTT. Encoded protein: CASSVGLGSGNTIYF.

The rearrangement uses TRBV27 and TRBJ2-7, with TRBD2 identical over 9 bases. CDR3 length equals 14 residues. Germline V lookup: CDR1 MNHEY, CDR2 SMNVEV (reference sequence). V lost 2 bases and J lost 6; bases outside the gene matches: 5. CDR3 bases: TGTGCCAGCAGTTTAAGTAGCGGGGGTGGCGAGCAGTACTTC. As protein: CASSLSSGGGEQYF.

The chain combines TRBV9 with TRBJ1-1, with a weak D call TRBD1 (6 bases). Germline V CDR1 and CDR2: SGDLS, YYNGEE. The CDR3 has 14 amino acids. Trimming stripped 1 base from V and 0 bases from J, with 7 bases between. The CDR3 nucleotides are TGTGCCAGCAGCGTAACAGGGATGAACACTGAAGCTTTCTTT. Translation gives CASSVTGMNTEAFF. Together with reference TRBV9 and TRBJ1-1, the CDR3 gives the full variable domain: DSGVTQTPKHLITATGQRVTLRCSPRSGDLSVYWYQQSLDQGLQFLIQYYNGEERAKGNILERFSAQQFPDLHSELNLSSLELGDSALYFCASSVTGMNTEAFFGQGTRLTVV.

The chain combines TRBV2 with TRBJ1-6, with 9 bases that match TRBD1. The CDR3 has 15 residues. Trimming removed 2 bases from V and 8 bases from J; junction bases left unmatched: 4. Looked up from germline, CDR1 is SNHLY and CDR2 is FYNNEI. The CDR3 DNA follows: TGTGCCAGCAGTGAATCGGGACAGGGCCATTCACCCCTCCACTTT. Residues: CASSESGQGHSPLHF.

Points on this clone: One end of the junction is discordant with germline, which a read error may explain. The chain carries TRBV18 and TRBJ1-2; 7 nucleotides align to TRBD1. The CDR3 has 12 amino acids. CDR1 and CDR2 from the germline V gene are KGHSH and LQKENI. The CDR3 sequence: CASSPSRDRLYF. CDR3 bases: TGTGCCAGCTCACCATCCCGGGACAGACTCTACTTC. The whole variable domain, filled in from reference TRBV18 and TRBJ1-2, reads NAGVMQNPRHLVRRRGQEARLRCSPMKGHSHVYWYRQLPEEGLKFMVYLQKENIIDESGMPKERFSAEFPKEGPSILRIQQVVRGDSAAYFCASSPSRDRLYFGSGTRLTVV.

V is TRBV6-4 and J is TRBJ1-1; unclear D gene. V gave up 6 bases and J gave up 7 bases, with 15 bases separating them. Germline values: CDR1 MRHNA, CDR2 SNTAGT. The length of the CDR3 is 13 residues. CDR3: CASSLRLGSEAFF. The CDR3 bases are TGTGCCAGCAGCCTCAGGCTAGGCAGTGAAGCTTTCTTT.

CDR3 sequence (DNA): TGTGCCACCAGCAGAGATGGGGTCTCAGGAACTGAAGCTTTCTTT. Its translation: CATSRDGVSGTEAFF. This chain links TRBV15 with TRBJ1-1, with D uncertain. Trimming removed 0 bases at V and 5 bases at J, with 13 bases between. The CDR3 is 15 amino acids. CDR1 and CDR2 (germline): LNHNV, YYDKDF (reference sequence).

The chain employs TRBV5-6 and TRBJ2-7; 8 positions agree with TRBD2. V was clipped by 5 bases and J by 3 bases; unmatched bases: 7. Germline V gene lookup returns CDR1 SGHDT and CDR2 YYEEEE. CDR3 size: 14 residues. In DNA form, the CDR3 reads TGTGCCAGCAGTTTAGGGGGACTAGTCTACGAGCAGTACTTC. Protein product: CASSLGGLVYEQYF. The entire variable domain, with the rest obtained from reference TRBV5-6 and TRBJ2-7, is as follows: DAGVTQSPTHLIKTRGQQVTLRCSPKSGHDTVSWYQQALGQGPQFIFQYYEEEERQRGNFPDRFSGHQFPNYSSELNVNALLLGDSALYLCASSLGGLVYEQYFGPGTRLTVT.